This is a list of T cell receptor beta chains from one sample in a study of blood T cells in healthy people across ages. TCRdb used MiXCR to reprocess the 5' RACE reads, holding one entry per CDR3 protein. There are about 1,800,000 distinct CDR3 sequences in the sample; roughly 28% occur only once, and about 8% lies in the top ten. The material sequenced was blood. All receptors come from a woman in her twenties or thirties in good health. The CDR3 runs from the conserved cysteine through the conserved F or W. The D gene is left open where the match is weak. Clone size, where shown, is once, few, many, or a class for clones that have expanded.

>TRBJ1-2|TRBV12-3/TRBV12-4|NA|many
CASSFREGYTF
TGTGCCAGCAGTTTCAGGGAGGGCTACACCTTC
>TRBJ1-2|TRBV5-1|NA|NA
CASSLSTPTGRGYTF
TGCGCCAGCAGCTTATCAACACCTACCGGACGCGGCTACACCTTC
>TRBJ1-1|TRBV20-1|TRBD1|NA
CSAGQGTGTEAFF
TGCAGTGCCGGACAGGGTACGGGAACTGAAGCTTTCTTT
>TRBJ2-7|TRBV7-9|NA|NA
CANSLVSNEQYF
TGTGCCAACAGCTTGGTTAGCAATGAGCAGTACTTC
>TRBJ2-3|TRBV2|NA|few
CASSPLLGIVYRDTQYF
TGTGCCAGCAGTCCCCTCCTAGGTATCGTCTATAGAGATACGCAGTATTTT
>TRBJ2-3|TRBV7-9|NA|NA
CASSSLVSADTQYF
TGTGCCAGCAGCTCCCTCGTGAGTGCAGATACGCAGTATTTT
>TRBJ2-7|TRBV6-2/TRBV6-3|NA|few
CASSYPRRDISYEQYF
TGTGCCAGCAGTTACCCCCGCCGGGACATCTCCTACGAGCAGTACTTC
>TRBJ2-3|TRBV21-1|NA|NA
CAGSNLTGGRRTDTQYF
TGTGCCGGCAGCAACCTTACAGGGGGGCGTCGCACAGATACGCAGTATTTT
>TRBJ2-5|TRBV10-2|NA|NA
CASSESNLYQETQYF
TGCGCCAGCAGTGAGTCGAATCTGTACCAAGAGACCCAGTACTTC
>TRBJ1-3|TRBV12-3/TRBV12-4|NA|NA
CASSRTQNGAIYF
TGTGCCAGCAGCCGGACCCAAAACGGGGCCATATATTTT
>TRBJ2-7|TRBV20-1|TRBD2|many
CSARGGDPRNEQYF
TGCAGTGCTCGCGGGGGGGATCCCCGCAACGAGCAGTACTTC
>TRBJ1-2|TRBV20-1|NA|NA
CSARDRGREWGYTF
TGCAGTGCTAGAGATAGGGGCAGGGAGTGGGGCTACACCTTC
>TRBJ1-4|TRBV5-6|NA|few
CASSILSTNEKLFF
TGTGCCAGCAGCATACTATCAACTAATGAAAAACTGTTTTTT
>TRBJ2-5|TRBV11-2|TRBD1|NA
CASRRGTGGEETQYF
TGTGCCAGCAGACGCGGGACAGGGGGCGAAGAGACCCAGTACTTC
>TRBJ2-3|TRBV29-1|TRBD2|few
CSVDEAGGGPDTQYF
TGCAGCGTGGATGAGGCGGGAGGAGGTCCAGATACGCAGTATTTT
>TRBJ2-7|TRBV20-1|TRBD2|NA
CSARATGGTYSYEQYF
TGCAGTGCTAGAGCCACCGGGGGGACTTATAGCTACGAGCAGTACTTC
>TRBJ2-7|TRBV7-2|NA|NA
CASSIEPLGSYEQYF
TGTGCCAGCAGCATTGAGCCGCTGGGCTCCTACGAGCAGTACTTC
>TRBJ2-1|TRBV3-1|TRBD2|few
CASSQGVAGYNEQFF
TGTGCCAGCAGCCAAGGGGTAGCGGGATACAATGAGCAGTTCTTC
>TRBJ2-1|TRBV6-2/TRBV6-3|TRBD2|NA
CAVRLAGALRNEQFF
TGTGCCGTCCGACTAGCGGGGGCTTTGAGAAATGAGCAGTTCTTC
>TRBJ2-5|TRBV20-1|NA|NA
CSAEGGAAGNQETQYF
TGCAGTGCTGAAGGGGGCGCGGCGGGAAACCAAGAGACCCAGTACTTC
>TRBJ1-2|TRBV29-1|NA|few
CSVDSGSGGYTF
TGCAGCGTTGATTCGGGATCGGGCGGCTACACCTTC
>TRBJ2-7|TRBV21-1|NA|NA
CASSARTGTGSPEQYF
TGTGCCAGCAGCGCAAGGACCGGGACAGGGTCTCCCGAGCAGTACTTC
>TRBJ2-7|TRBV13|NA|NA
CASSSGRVAYEQYF
TGTGCCAGCAGCTCGGGACGGGTGGCCTACGAGCAGTACTTC
>TRBJ1-1|TRBV27|TRBD1|NA
CANRLIGQGLGTEAFF
TGTGCCAACAGACTTATCGGACAGGGACTAGGCACTGAAGCTTTCTTT
>TRBJ2-3|TRBV6-5|TRBD1|NA
CATSSTPQGIDTQYF
TGTGCCACCAGCTCGACGCCACAGGGGATAGATACGCAGTATTTT
>TRBJ2-3|TRBV6-1|NA|NA
CASSEFSGSRTDTQYF
TGTGCCAGCAGTGAATTTTCCGGATCCCGCACAGATACGCAGTATTTT
>TRBJ1-2|TRBV12-3/TRBV12-4|NA|NA
CASTLEQGYGYTF
TGTGCCAGCACCCTAGAACAGGGTTATGGCTACACCTTC
>TRBJ1-2|TRBV11-2|NA|few
CASSLPTRSSNYGYTF
TGTGCCAGCAGCTTACCCACCCGGTCGTCTAACTATGGCTACACCTTC
>TRBJ2-7|TRBV29-1|TRBD1|NA
CSAGTAAYEQYF
TGCAGCGCCGGGACAGCAGCCTACGAGCAGTACTTC
>TRBJ1-5|TRBV12-3/TRBV12-4|NA|NA
CASSDLGGLGNQPQHF
TGTGCCAGCAGCGACCTAGGGGGGTTAGGCAATCAGCCCCAGCATTTT